This TCR beta chain comes out of a study of cytomegalovirus exposure and HLA in healthy donors. Overall study findings and caveats: The only immune exposure information that was available was CMV serostatus. Links to common viral pathogens appeared, in a later analysis, for several of the most significant clusters.

Remarks on this clone: Its antigen is not identified.

There are 14 residues in the CDR3. V lost 3 bases and J lost 7; bases outside the gene matches: 5. Germline V lookup: CDR1 MNHEY, CDR2 SMNVEV (reference sequence). The PCR made use of 60 Vbeta and 13 Jbeta primers. Sequencing used immunoSEQ multiplex PCR; TCRdb keeps in-frame clones, though not all of them. This table holds about 130,000 clones, 55% to 75% found once. The sequence came from a young man in good health and CMV-seropositive. Sequenced sample: PBMCs. The chain employs TRBV27 and TRBJ1-5; 8 positions agree with TRBD1. The CDR3 protein is CASSFQGAGQPQHF. The CDR3 DNA is TGTGCCAGCAGTTTTCAGGGGGCTGGGCAGCCCCAGCATTTT.